This is a list of T cell receptor beta chains from one sample in a study of cytomegalovirus exposure and HLA in healthy donors. Clones were read by immunoSEQ multiplex PCR, and TCRdb kept only the in-frame ones, dropping some. The top ten clones hold roughly 3.1% of a sample with around 190,000 clones, roughly 77% of them seen once. What was sequenced was PBMCs. All receptors derive from a man aged 35-49 years in good health and CMV-seropositive. CDR3s include the opening cysteine and the closing phenylalanine or tryptophan. Clone size is stated in some rows and not others, as once, few, many or a class when expanded.

length | size | J | V | CDR3
16 | NA | TRBJ1-5 | TRBV6-1 | CASSAVYGQGVQPQHF
15 | NA | TRBJ2-7 | TRBV12-5 | CASGFLIDSSYEQYF
15 | NA | TRBJ2-1 | TRBV5-1 | CASSLGWGAYNEQFF
15 | few | TRBJ1-5 | TRBV5-6 | CASSLGGYSNQPQHF
14 | NA | TRBJ2-7 | TRBV29-1 | CSTKSSSGSYEQYF
15 | once | TRBJ1-5 | TRBV18 | CASSRTGQGNQPQHF
15 | NA | TRBJ2-1 | TRBV11-2 | CASSLAPGGYNEQFF
15 | NA | TRBJ2-2 | TRBV6-5 | CASSLWGANTGELFF
16 | NA | TRBJ2-7 | TRBV15 | CATSRRSGRDSDEQYF
12 | NA | TRBJ2-1 | TRBV4-3 | CASSQTGVEQFF